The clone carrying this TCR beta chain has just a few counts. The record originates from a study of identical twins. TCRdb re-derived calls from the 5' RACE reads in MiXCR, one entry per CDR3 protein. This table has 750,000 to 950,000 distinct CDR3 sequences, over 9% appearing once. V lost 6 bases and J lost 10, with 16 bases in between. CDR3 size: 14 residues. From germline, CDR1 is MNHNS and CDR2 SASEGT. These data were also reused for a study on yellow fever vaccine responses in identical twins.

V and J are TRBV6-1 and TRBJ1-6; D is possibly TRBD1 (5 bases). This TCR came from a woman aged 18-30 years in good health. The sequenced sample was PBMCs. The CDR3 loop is CASSLGGVKSPLHF. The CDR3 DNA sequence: TGTGCCAGCAGCCTCGGGGGGGTTAAATCACCCCTCCACTTT.